The source of this T cell receptor (beta chain) is a study of monozygotic twins with inflammatory bowel disease (dated by TCRdb to about 2019). Turning to the overall study: In total, around 28 monozygotic twin pairs made up the full study: 19 Danish pairs, all IBD-discordant, plus nine German pairs, of which four were IBD-concordant and five were IBD-discordant. The search for disease-associated traits relied mainly on comparing IBD patients with their genetically identical healthy co-twins within discordant pairs. Each individual had, on average, about 151 000 unique TCRalpha sequences and 181 000 unique TCRbeta sequences available for analysis. Study-wide findings and limitations: Measured by the inverse Simpson index, TCRbeta repertoire diversity was lower in IBD patients than in their healthy co-twins. No single strong signal or clonotype linked to IBD turned up in the results, so the idea that one exists was not supported. Compared with healthy twins, IBD patients had fewer clonotypes in common with other individuals, a difference most pronounced in patients showing signs of disease activity. Differing immunosuppressive treatments among patients may have added background noise and inter-individual variability to the repertoires. Concordant and discordant twins showed no difference in repertoire similarity, possibly because of limited statistical power. The analysis was unable to tell different T cell subtypes apart.

Receptors were amplified or captured by 5' RACE. Preparation of each TCR library used around 3,500 ng of total RNA. For each sample, cDNA synthesis was carried out in eight separate reactions using SMARTScribe reverse transcriptase. Unique molecular identifiers containing a 6-nucleotide sample barcode were introduced through template switching during cDNA synthesis. TCRalpha and TCRbeta cDNA was amplified by two nested PCRs of approximately 17 and 9 cycles, with bead purification after each PCR. Before amplification, cDNA was treated with uracil DNA-glycosylase and purified using the QIAquick PCR purification kit. In the second PCR, Illumina TruSeq-compatible adapters and sample-specific barcodes were added. TapeStation and Qubit were used to check library quality and concentration, and around 5 ng of each library went into the pool. Sequencing of the pooled libraries was done on an Illumina HiSeq2500 single-index Rapid Run using custom sequencing primers and 2 x 100 bp reads. The paper's data handling went like this. PCR and sequencing errors were corrected by UMI-based consensus assembly using MiGEC version 1.2.6. MiXCR version 2.1.1 handled V(D)J alignment, clonotype assembly and CDR3 extraction. To normalise gene usage, clonotype sharing and MAIT/NKT TCR abundance, the top 1000, 10 000 and 20 000 clonotypes in each sample were analysed. Diversity was computed as the inverse Simpson index with the vegan R package after downsampling to 27 000 UMIs. Paired Mann-Whitney U tests were applied to discordant twin pairs, and Benjamini-Hochberg correction was used for multiple testing. The reads, reprocessed by TCRdb, yield one row per CDR3 protein sequence and no DNA. TCRdb's processing, not the authors' own work, is the source of the V and J calls. The sample table records approximately 160,000 distinct CDR3 sequences. About 2.7% of the sample lies in the top ten.

From each donor, a roughly 2.6 ml peripheral blood sample was collected into PAXgene tubes and stored at -80 degrees C. Total RNA was isolated from whole blood with the PAXgene blood miRNA kit on an automated QIAcube, without T cell sorting. Peripheral blood from monozygotic twin pairs concordant or discordant for inflammatory bowel disease was subjected to deep TCRalpha and TCRbeta repertoire profiling with unique molecular barcoding. For every twin pair, smoking habits were documented, and each individual was categorised as a current, former or never smoker. About this clonotype itself: Its target antigen remains unknown.

The clonotype comes from a human donor with ulcerative colitis or Crohn's disease, or a healthy co-twin of an affected twin (not recorded which). Sequencing input: blood.

CDR3 reads: CASSPLAGVVEQYF. This sequence uses TRBV7-2 and TRBJ2-7; TCRdb designates TRBD2, a call that cannot be tested without DNA. Inclusive of the bounding cysteine and phenylalanine, the CDR3 is 14 residues long. A DNA sequence was not provided. Sequences SGHTA (CDR1) and FQGNSA (CDR2) are obtained from the germline V gene.